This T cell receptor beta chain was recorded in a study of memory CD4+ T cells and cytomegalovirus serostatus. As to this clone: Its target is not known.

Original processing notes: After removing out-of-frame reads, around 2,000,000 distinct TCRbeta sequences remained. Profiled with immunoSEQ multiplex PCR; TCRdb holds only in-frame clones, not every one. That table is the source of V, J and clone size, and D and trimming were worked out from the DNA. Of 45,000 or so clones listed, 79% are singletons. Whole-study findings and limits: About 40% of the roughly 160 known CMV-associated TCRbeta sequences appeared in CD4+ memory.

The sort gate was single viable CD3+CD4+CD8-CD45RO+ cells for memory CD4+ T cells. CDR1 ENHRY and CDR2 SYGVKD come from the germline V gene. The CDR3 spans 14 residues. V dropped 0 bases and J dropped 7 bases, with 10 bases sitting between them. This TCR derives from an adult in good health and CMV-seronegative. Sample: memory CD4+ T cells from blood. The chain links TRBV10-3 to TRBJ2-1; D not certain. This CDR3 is CAISESKLGNEQFF. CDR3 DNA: TGTGCCATCAGTGAGTCGAAGCTGGGAAATGAGCAGTTCTTC.